These T cell receptor beta chains were read from a single sample in a study of T-cell memory formation after mild COVID-19. Each CDR3 protein gets one entry after TCRdb re-called the 5' RACE reads with MiXCR. The sample holds about 170,000 distinct CDR3 sequences, over 10% seen once. Sequencing was carried out using PBMCs or a T cell subset sorted from them (not recorded which). Receptors originate from a man younger than 35 who had mild COVID-19 (a few samples of this study predate the infection). Cell type and time point are not known. CDR3s include the opening cysteine and the closing phenylalanine or tryptophan. Each record gives: D gene, J gene, V gene, clone size, CDR3 DNA, CDR3 protein. The D gene is left open where the match is weak. A clone size is listed for some rows: how often the clone was seen (once, few, many), or a class if it is expanded.

.	TRBJ2-3	TRBV6-2/TRBV6-3	few	TGTGCCAGCAGGAGGGATCTAACAGATACGCAGTATTTT	CASRRDLTDTQYF
.	TRBJ1-5	TRBV24-1	few	TGTGCCACCAGTGAGTCACCCTCGAAGGTCCAGCATTTT	CATSESPSKVQHF
TRBD1	TRBJ2-1	TRBV7-9	.	TGTGCCAGCACTCTCAGAGACCGGGGACAGCGATACAATGAGCAGTTCTTC	CASTLRDRGQRYNEQFF
.	TRBJ1-1	TRBV10-3	.	TGTGCCATCAGTGGAGGGGCCGGCCGGGTAGCTTTCTTT	CAISGGAGRVAFF
.	TRBJ1-5	TRBV19	.	TGTGCCAGTAGTATAGCCCGGGGAGGGGTACTTCAGCCCCAGCATTTT	CASSIARGGVLQPQHF
.	TRBJ1-6	TRBV7-2	few	TGTGCCAGCAGCTTAAACAGGGCAGGTTCACCCCTCCACTTT	CASSLNRAGSPLHF
TRBD2	TRBJ2-1	TRBV6-6	.	TGTGCCAGCGGACTAGCGGGGGCCTACAATGAGCAGTTCTTC	CASGLAGAYNEQFF
.	TRBJ2-2	TRBV12-3/TRBV12-4	few	TGTGCCAGCAACGCGAGACACACCGGGGAGCTGTTTTTT	CASNARHTGELFF
.	TRBJ2-3	TRBV24-1	few	TGTGCCACCAGGTCCGGGGGCGCAGATACGCAGTATTTT	CATRSGGADTQYF
.	TRBJ1-5	TRBV3-1	few	TGTGCCAGCAGCCAAGCAGTTTGGGACTCACGGTACTATAGCAATCAGCCCCAGCATTTT	CASSQAVWDSRYYSNQPQHF
.	TRBJ1-1	TRBV4-2	few	TGTGCCAGCATGACAACTGGGGGTCGGACGCCCGCTTTCTTT	CASMTTGGRTPAFF
TRBD2	TRBJ2-1	TRBV5-1	few	TGCGCCAGCAGCTCCCCCTCGGGAGGAAATGAGCAGTTCTTC	CASSSPSGGNEQFF
.	TRBJ1-1	TRBV5-1	few	TGCGCCAGCAGCTTGGAAGGTGAAGCTTTCTTT	CASSLEGEAFF
.	TRBJ2-5	TRBV28	few	TGTGCCAGCAGTTTAATTTGGGTGGGACAACACCAAGAGACCCAGTACTTC	CASSLIWVGQHQETQYF
.	TRBJ2-1	TRBV20-1	.	TGCAGTGCTAGAGGCAAGGGGTTAGCCTACAATGAGCAGTTCTTC	CSARGKGLAYNEQFF
TRBD1	TRBJ2-5	TRBV7-2	.	TGTGCCAGCAGCGCCGTTGGGACAGGAGTCCGGTACTTC	CASSAVGTGVRYF
.	TRBJ2-2	TRBV6-2/TRBV6-3	few	TGTGCCAGCAGGTCCAGTTATACCGGGGAGCTGTTTTTT	CASRSSYTGELFF
.	TRBJ2-1	TRBV7-2	.	TGTGCCAGCAGCTTAGCGCCGAGGGGAAAACCTTGGGGTGAGCAGTTCTTC	CASSLAPRGKPWGEQFF
TRBD2	TRBJ2-7	TRBV11-1	.	TGTGCCAGCAGCCCGGGACTAAAACGGTACGAGCAGTACTTC	CASSPGLKRYEQYF
TRBD1	TRBJ2-4	TRBV10-3	.	TGTGCCATCAGTGGGGACAGGGGGGCCAAAAACATTCAGTACTTC	CAISGDRGAKNIQYF